This T cell receptor beta chain was documented in a study of beta chain features in type 1 diabetes. Expressed TCRB transcripts were sequenced because the isolated RNA had all been reverse transcribed beforehand. The average output of naive, central memory and regulatory T cell samples was millions of reads. Profiling relied on immunoSEQ multiplex PCR, and the TCRdb table lists in-frame clones only, not all of them. The repertoire holds around 320,000 clones, with approximately 15% as singletons. Overall study findings and caveats: Relative to healthy donors, patients appeared to have naive, central memory and Treg TCRB repertoires that were more similar. Still unanswered here is whether HLA type influences TCRB rearrangement.

The CDR3 loop spans 13 amino acids. The germline CDR1 and CDR2 sequences are SGHTA and FQGNSA. The V and J ends lost 8 bases and 7 bases, in that order; junction bases with no gene match: 8. At least ten counts were recorded for this clone. Its antigen is still unknown. A CD45RO/CCR7/CD25/CD127/CD95/CD27 panel sorted naive, central memory, regulatory and stem cell-like memory CD4+ cells. This clonotype was obtained from a man aged 25-45 years in good health. Specimen: central memory CD4+ T cells from blood. V is TRBV7-2 and J is TRBJ1-5; 7 nucleotides match TRBD1. The CDR3 DNA reads as TGTGCCAGCGGGGCCAGGGGGGAGCAGCCCCAGCATTTT. Amino acid sequence: CASGARGEQPQHF.